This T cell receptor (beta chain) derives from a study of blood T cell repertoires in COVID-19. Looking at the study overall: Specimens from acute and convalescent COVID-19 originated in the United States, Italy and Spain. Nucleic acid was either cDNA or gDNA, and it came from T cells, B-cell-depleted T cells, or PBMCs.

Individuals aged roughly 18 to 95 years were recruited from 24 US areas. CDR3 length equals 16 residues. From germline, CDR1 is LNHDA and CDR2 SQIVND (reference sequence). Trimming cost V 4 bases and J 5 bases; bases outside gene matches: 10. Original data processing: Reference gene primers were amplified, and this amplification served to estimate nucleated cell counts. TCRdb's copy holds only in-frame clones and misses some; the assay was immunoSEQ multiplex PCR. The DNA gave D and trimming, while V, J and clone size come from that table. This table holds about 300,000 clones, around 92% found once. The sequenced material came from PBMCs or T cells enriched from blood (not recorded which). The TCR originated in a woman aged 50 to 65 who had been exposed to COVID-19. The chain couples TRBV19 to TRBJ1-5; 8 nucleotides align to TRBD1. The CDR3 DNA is TGTGCCAGTAGTACCCTTCCCGGACAGGGCGATCAGCCCCAGCATTTT. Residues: CASSTLPGQGDQPQHF.